The table lists the clone carrying this T cell receptor (beta chain) with a few counts. Its specificity is not known. Expressed TCRB transcripts were sequenced, since all the RNA that had been isolated was reverse transcribed. An average approximately 3.7 million reads came from naive, central memory and regulatory T cell samples. TCRdb's copy holds only in-frame clones and misses some; the assay was immunoSEQ multiplex PCR. There are some 410,000 clones in the sample; about 14% occur only once, and roughly 0.035% lies in the top ten. CDR1 is LGHNA and CDR2 is YSLEER in the germline V gene. The V end was cut by 4 bases, the J end by 5 bases, with 12 bases between. This CDR3 is 14 amino acids long. All of the sorted populations showed purity greater than 95%. The sample originates from a study of beta chain features in type 1 diabetes. General study points: Sequencing used cDNA, and cells with high TCR expression could therefore be over-represented.

This chain connects TRBV4-3 to TRBJ2-1; D call uncertain. Specimen: naive CD4+ T cells from blood. The sequence came from a man younger than 40 in good health. The CDR3 sequence: CASSLLVYDNEQFF. The CDR3 region has the DNA TGCGCCAGCAGCCTCCTCGTTTACGACAATGAGCAGTTCTTC.